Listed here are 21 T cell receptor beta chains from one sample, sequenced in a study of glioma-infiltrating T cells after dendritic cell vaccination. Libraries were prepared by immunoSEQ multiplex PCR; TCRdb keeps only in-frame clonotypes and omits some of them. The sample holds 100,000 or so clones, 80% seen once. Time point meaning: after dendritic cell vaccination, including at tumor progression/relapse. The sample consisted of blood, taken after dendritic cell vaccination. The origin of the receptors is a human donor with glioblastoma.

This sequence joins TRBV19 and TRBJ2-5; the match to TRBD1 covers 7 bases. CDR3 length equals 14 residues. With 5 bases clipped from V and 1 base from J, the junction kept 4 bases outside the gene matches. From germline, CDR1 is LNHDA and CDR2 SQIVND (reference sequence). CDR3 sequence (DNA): TGTGCCAGTAGTGGAGACAGGGCCCAAGAGACCCAGTACTTC. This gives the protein CASSGDRAQETQYF.

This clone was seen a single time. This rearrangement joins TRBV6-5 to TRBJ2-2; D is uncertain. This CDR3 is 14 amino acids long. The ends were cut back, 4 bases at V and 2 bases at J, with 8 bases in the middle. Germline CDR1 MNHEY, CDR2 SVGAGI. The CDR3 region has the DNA TGTGCCAGCAGTTGGCAGACTAACACCGGGGAGCTGTTTTTT. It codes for CASSWQTNTGELFF.

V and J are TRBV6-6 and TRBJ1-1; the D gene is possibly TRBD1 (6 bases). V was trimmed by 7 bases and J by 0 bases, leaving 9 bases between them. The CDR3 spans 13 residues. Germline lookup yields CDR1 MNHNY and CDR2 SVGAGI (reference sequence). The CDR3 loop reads CASTRQVNTEAFF. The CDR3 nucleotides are TGTGCCAGCACCAGACAGGTGAACACTGAAGCTTTCTTT.

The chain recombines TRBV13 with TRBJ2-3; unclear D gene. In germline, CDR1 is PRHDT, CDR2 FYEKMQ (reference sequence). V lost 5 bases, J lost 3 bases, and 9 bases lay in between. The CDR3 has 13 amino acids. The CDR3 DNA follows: TGTGCCAGCAGCGTACGGGTGACAGATACGCAGTATTTT. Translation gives CASSVRVTDTQYF.

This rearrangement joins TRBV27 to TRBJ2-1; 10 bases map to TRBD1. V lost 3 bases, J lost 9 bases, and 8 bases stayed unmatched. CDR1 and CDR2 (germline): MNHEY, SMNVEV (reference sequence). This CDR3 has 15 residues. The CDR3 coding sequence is TGTGCCAGCAGTTTGGCGAGGACAGGGGGTGGTGAGCAGTTCTTC. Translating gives CASSLARTGGGEQFF.

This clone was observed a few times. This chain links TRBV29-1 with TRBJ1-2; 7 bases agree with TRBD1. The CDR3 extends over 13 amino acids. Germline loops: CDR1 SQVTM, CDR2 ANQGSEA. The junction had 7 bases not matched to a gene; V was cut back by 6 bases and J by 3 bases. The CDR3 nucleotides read TGCAGCGTGGGGCTTGGACAGGACTATGGCTACACCTTC. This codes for CSVGLGQDYGYTF.

CDR3 sequence: CASSLWQGNTEAFF. CDR3 nucleotides: TGTGCCAGCAGCTTATGGCAGGGGAACACTGAAGCTTTCTTT. The J gene is TRBJ1-1, the V gene TRBV7-2; D possibly corresponds to TRBD1 (5 bases). With 2 bases removed from V and 1 base from J, the gap between germline ends came to 8 bases. The CDR3 is 14 amino acids. Germline CDR1 is SGHTA and CDR2 is FQGNSA.

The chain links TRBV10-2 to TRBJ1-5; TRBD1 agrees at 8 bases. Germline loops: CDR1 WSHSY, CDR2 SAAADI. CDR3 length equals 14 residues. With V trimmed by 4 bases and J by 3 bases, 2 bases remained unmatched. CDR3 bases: TGCGCCAGCAGTGGGCAGGGGGCCAATCAGCCCCAGCATTTT. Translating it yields CASSGQGANQPQHF.

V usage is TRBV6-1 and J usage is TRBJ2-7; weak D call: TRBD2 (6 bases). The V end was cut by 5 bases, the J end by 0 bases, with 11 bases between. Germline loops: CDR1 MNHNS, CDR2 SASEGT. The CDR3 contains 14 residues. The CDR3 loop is CASSLADLSYEQYF. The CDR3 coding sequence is TGTGCCAGCAGTTTAGCGGACCTCTCCTACGAGCAGTACTTC.

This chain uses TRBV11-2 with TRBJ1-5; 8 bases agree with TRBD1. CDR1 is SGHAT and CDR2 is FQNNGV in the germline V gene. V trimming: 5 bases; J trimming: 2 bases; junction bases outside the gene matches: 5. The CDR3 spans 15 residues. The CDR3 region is CASSLTGAGNQPQHF. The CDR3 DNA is TGTGCCAGCAGCCTGACAGGGGCGGGCAATCAGCCCCAGCATTTT.

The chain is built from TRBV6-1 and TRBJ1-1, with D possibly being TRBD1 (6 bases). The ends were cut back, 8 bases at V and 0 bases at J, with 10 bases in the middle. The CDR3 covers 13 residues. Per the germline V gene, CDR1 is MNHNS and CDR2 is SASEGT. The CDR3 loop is CASADSLNTEAFF. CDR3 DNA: TGTGCCAGCGCGGACAGCCTGAACACTGAAGCTTTCTTT.

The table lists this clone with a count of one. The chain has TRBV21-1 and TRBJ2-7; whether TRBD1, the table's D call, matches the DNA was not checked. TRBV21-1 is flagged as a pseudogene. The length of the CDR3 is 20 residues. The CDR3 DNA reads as TGTGCCAGCAGCAAATTCGCGGACAGTTATTTCTCCCCTATCCTCTACGAGCAGTACTTC. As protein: CASSKFADSYFSPILYEQYF.

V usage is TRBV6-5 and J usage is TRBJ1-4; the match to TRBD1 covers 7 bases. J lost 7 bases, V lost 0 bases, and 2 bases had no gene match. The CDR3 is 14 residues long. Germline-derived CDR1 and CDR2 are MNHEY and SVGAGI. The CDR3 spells CASSYSQGVEKLFF. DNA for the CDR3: TGTGCCAGCAGTTACTCTCAGGGGGTTGAAAAACTGTTTTTT.

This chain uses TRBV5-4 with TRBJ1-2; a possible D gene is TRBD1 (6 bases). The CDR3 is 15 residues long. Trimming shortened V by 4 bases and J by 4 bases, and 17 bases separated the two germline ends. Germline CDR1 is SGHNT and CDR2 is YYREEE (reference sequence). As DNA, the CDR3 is TGTGCCAGCAGCCTTACAGGGACTATGGGCTATGGCTACACCTTC. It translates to CASSLTGTMGYGYTF.

The CDR3 region is CASSQRSPGDIQYF. The CDR3 bases are TGTGCCAGCAGCCAACGGAGCCCCGGAGACATTCAGTACTTC. The rearrangement uses TRBV7-3 and TRBJ2-4; D is unclear. Germline lookup yields CDR1 SGHTA and CDR2 FQGTGA. CDR3 length: 14 amino acids. V was trimmed by 5 bases and J by 8 bases, leaving 16 bases between them.

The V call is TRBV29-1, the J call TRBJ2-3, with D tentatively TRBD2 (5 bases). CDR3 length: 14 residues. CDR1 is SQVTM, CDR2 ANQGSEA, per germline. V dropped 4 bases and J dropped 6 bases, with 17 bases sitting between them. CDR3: CSVVGRGFLDTQYF. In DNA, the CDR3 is TGCAGCGTTGTAGGGAGAGGGTTTTTGGATACGCAGTATTTT.

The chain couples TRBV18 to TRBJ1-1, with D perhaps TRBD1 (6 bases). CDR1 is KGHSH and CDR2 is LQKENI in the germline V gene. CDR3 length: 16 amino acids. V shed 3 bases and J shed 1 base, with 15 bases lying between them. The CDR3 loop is CASSPDRSRWNTEAFF. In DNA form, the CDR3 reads TGTGCCAGCTCACCCGACAGGTCAAGATGGAACACTGAAGCTTTCTTT.

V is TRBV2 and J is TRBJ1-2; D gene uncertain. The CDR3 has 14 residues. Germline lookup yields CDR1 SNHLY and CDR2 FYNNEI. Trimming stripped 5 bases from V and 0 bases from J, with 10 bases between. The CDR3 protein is CASSPLSANYGYTF. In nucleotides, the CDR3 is TGTGCCAGCAGTCCACTAAGTGCTAACTATGGCTACACCTTC.

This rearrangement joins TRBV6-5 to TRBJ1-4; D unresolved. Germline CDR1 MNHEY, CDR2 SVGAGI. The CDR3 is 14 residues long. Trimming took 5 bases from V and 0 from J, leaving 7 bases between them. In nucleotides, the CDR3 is TGTGCCAGCAGTCGAACTGCAACTAATGAAAAACTGTTTTTT. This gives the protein CASSRTATNEKLFF.

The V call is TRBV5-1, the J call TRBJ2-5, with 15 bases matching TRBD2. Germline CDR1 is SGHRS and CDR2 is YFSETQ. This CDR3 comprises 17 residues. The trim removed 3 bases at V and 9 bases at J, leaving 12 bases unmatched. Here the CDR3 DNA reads TGCGCCAGCAGCTCCGAGTGGACTAGCGGGGGGGCCCTTGCCCAGTACTTC. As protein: CASSSEWTSGGALAQYF.

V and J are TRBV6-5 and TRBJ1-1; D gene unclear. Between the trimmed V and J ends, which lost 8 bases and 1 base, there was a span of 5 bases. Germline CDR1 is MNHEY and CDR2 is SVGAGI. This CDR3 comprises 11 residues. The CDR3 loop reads CASSGNTEAFF. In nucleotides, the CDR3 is TGTGCCAGCTCGGGGAACACTGAAGCTTTCTTT.